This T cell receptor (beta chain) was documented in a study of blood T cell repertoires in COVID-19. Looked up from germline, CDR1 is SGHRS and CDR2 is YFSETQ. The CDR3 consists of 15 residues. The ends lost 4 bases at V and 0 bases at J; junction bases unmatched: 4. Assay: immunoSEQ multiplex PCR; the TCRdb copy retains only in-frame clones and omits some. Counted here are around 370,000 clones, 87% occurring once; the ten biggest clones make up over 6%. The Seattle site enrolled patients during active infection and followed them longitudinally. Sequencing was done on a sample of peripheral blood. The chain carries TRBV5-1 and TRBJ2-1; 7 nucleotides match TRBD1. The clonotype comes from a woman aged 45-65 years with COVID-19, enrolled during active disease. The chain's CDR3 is CASSSTGVSYNEQFF. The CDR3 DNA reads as TGCGCCAGCAGCAGTACAGGGGTCTCCTACAATGAGCAGTTCTTC.